One T cell receptor beta chain is described in this entry. Antigen unknown. The source of the sample is a study of cytomegalovirus exposure and HLA in healthy donors. Study-level information: Unique TCRs numbering some 77 million, obtained from HLA-typed donors, made up an early data release.

The CDR3 totals 14 residues. Per germline, CDR1 SEHNR and CDR2 FQNEAQ (reference sequence). Trimming stripped 5 bases from V and 5 bases from J, with 15 bases between. Study-wide results and caveats: Within an earlier analysis, most TCR beta V segments proved productive either about 90% or about 30% of the time. A later analysis by the authors found several of the most significant clusters apparently linked to common viral pathogens.

The PCR used 60 Vbeta and 13 Jbeta primers. Produced via immunoSEQ multiplex PCR; TCRdb's table is partial and in-frame only. This listing includes about 53,000 clones. Sample: PBMCs. The sequence was collected from a man younger than 35 in good health and CMV-seropositive. The V call is TRBV7-9, the J call TRBJ1-2; D remains ambiguous. The CDR3: CASSPSVSIYGYTF. CDR3 sequence (DNA): TGTGCCAGCAGCCCGAGCGTCTCCATTTATGGCTACACCTTC.